This T cell receptor beta chain was identified in a study of blood T cell repertoires in COVID-19. Study as a whole: Both acute and convalescent COVID-19 samples were obtained from the United States, Italy and Spain.

CDR3 size: 15 residues. CDR1 and CDR2 from the germline V gene are SGHNT and YYREEE (reference sequence). The V gene lost 4 bases and the J gene lost 0 bases, with 13 bases spanning the gap. Measured with immunoSEQ multiplex PCR; TCRdb has only the in-frame clones, and not every one. Of approximately 400,000 clones listed, roughly four fifths are singletons. Individuals drawn from around 25 US areas were about 18 to 100 years old. Clinical history reported by participants formed the basis on which cohorts were assigned. Recovered status in Cohort 3 required two negative PCRs, clearance, or symptom resolution.

This receptor was obtained from a woman aged 45 to 65 who had recovered from COVID-19. The chain couples TRBV5-4 to TRBJ1-2, with D possibly TRBD1 on 5 matching bases. The source material was PBMCs or T cells enriched from blood (not recorded which). CDR3 nucleotides: TGTGCCAGCAGCCCAGGACACACAACTAACTATGGCTACACCTTC. Encoded protein: CASSPGHTTNYGYTF.